The 27 T cell receptor beta chains reported below all come from one sample, sequenced in a study of cytomegalovirus exposure and HLA in healthy donors. Researchers ran the PCR with 60 Vbeta and 13 Jbeta primers. Clones were sequenced by immunoSEQ multiplex PCR, and TCRdb holds only the in-frame ones, with some missing. The profile shows roughly 110,000 clones, more than 65% of them singletons. The specimen was PBMCs. The source of these receptors is a boy younger than 18 in good health and CMV-seronegative.

The CDR3 reads CASTLKRGGQGYEQYF. The DNA of the CDR3 is TGTGCCAGCACCCTAAAAAGGGGGGGACAGGGCTACGAGCAGTACTTC. V and J are TRBV21-1 and TRBJ2-7; the D call in the table, TRBD1, was not verified against the DNA. TRBV21-1 is reported as a pseudogene. The CDR3 spans 16 residues.

This clone was observed once. The chain combines TRBV5-1 with TRBJ2-5; D may be TRBD2 (5 bases). Trimming left V 3 bases short and J 5 bases short, with 11 bases between. Germline V gene data show CDR1 as SGHRS and CDR2 as YFSETQ. The CDR3 extends over 13 amino acids. The CDR3 DNA reads as TGCGCCAGCAGCTCAATTGGCGGGGAGACCCAGTACTTC. It yields the protein CASSSIGGETQYF.

The chain links TRBV6-6 to TRBJ1-5, with D maybe TRBD1 (6 bases). V was trimmed by 8 bases and J by 7 bases, leaving 12 bases between them. The CDR3 has 12 amino acids. The germline V gene encodes CDR1 MNHNY and CDR2 SVGAGI (reference sequence). Here the CDR3 DNA reads TGTGCCAGCCGGACAGAATCACAGCCCCAGCATTTT. It encodes CASRTESQPQHF.

V gene TRBV23-1 combines with J gene TRBJ2-5, with TRBD1 matching over 9 bases. TRBV23-1 is recorded as an ORF, its role being uncertain. This CDR3 is 16 amino acids long. V trimming: 3 bases; J trimming: 4 bases; junction bases outside the gene matches: 9. Here the CDR3 reads CASSQTGTGNRETQYF. CDR3 in DNA: TGCGCCAGCAGTCAGACCGGGACAGGGAATCGAGAGACCCAGTACTTC.

The chain couples TRBV5-6 to TRBJ2-7; 7 positions agree with TRBD1. J lost 6 bases, V lost 8 bases, and 11 bases had no gene match. Germline lookup yields CDR1 SGHDT and CDR2 YYEEEE. CDR3 length equals 13 residues. The CDR3 sequence: CASRARGGTEQYF. In nucleotides, the CDR3 is TGTGCCAGTCGAGCGCGAGGGGGCACCGAGCAGTACTTC.

The chain carries TRBV5-6 and TRBJ2-7, with a possible D match to TRBD1 (6 bases). Trimming removed 4 bases from V and 3 bases from J, with 11 bases in between. In germline, CDR1 is SGHDT, CDR2 YYEEEE. This CDR3 contains 13 residues. The CDR3 DNA reads as TGTGCCAGCAGCCACAGGGAAAGCTACGAGCAGTACTTC. Protein: CASSHRESYEQYF.

The V and J genes are TRBV9 and TRBJ2-1; D may be TRBD1 (5 bases). The V gene lost 4 bases and the J gene lost 8 bases, with 13 bases spanning the gap. Per germline, CDR1 SGDLS and CDR2 YYNGEE. The CDR3 totals 13 residues. DNA for the CDR3: TGTGCCAGCAGCTCACAGGTCCTCGATGAGCAGTTCTTC. It encodes CASSSQVLDEQFF.

The chain recombines TRBV9 with TRBJ1-1; TRBD1 aligns across 8 bases. Germline CDR1 and CDR2: SGDLS and YYNGEE. This CDR3 has 14 residues. V shed 2 bases, J shed 1 base, and the junction held 1 base outside the gene matches. CDR3 in DNA: TGTGCCAGCAGCGTTCAGGGGGCGAACACTGAAGCTTTCTTT. Protein sequence: CASSVQGANTEAFF.

On this clone itself: Germline and junction disagree at one end, which may indicate a read error. The chain has TRBV30 and TRBJ1-3; TRBD1 might be the D (5 bases). The CDR3 consists of 13 residues. Germline V lookup: CDR1 GTSNPN, CDR2 SVGIG (reference sequence). The CDR3 loop reads CAWSYGDFPTLYF. Written as DNA, the CDR3 is TGTGCCTGGAGTTATGGGGACTTCCCCACCCTATATTTT. The full variable domain, completed using reference TRBV30 and TRBJ1-3, is SQTIHQWPATLVQPVGSPLSLECTVEGTSNPNLYWYRQAAGRGLQLLFYSVGIGQISSEVPQNLSASRPQDRQFILSSKKLLLSDSGFYLCAWSYGDFPTLYFGEGSWLTVV.

The chain links TRBV7-9 to TRBJ2-5; 8 nucleotides agree with TRBD1. Trimming at V came to 5 bases and at J to 5 bases, leaving 13 bases not matched to a gene. This CDR3 is built from 16 residues. Germline lookup yields CDR1 SEHNR and CDR2 FQNEAQ (reference sequence). The CDR3 DNA is TGTGCCAGCAGCCTTGGACAGGGCCCCATAGTGGAGACCCAGTACTTC. Encoded protein: CASSLGQGPIVETQYF. Looking up the rest from reference TRBV7-9 and TRBJ2-5 gives the full variable domain: DTGVSQNPRHKITKRGQNVTFRCDPISEHNRLYWYRQTLGQGPEFLTYFQNEAQLEKSRLLSDRFSAERPKGSFSTLEIQRTEQGDSAMYLCASSLGQGPIVETQYFGPGTRLLVL.

This clone was counted a few times. The gene calls are TRBV10-3 and TRBJ1-5, with TRBD1 identical over 12 bases. V dropped 3 bases and J dropped 7; count of bases not matched to a gene: 7. The CDR3 spans 16 residues. CDR1 is ENHRY and CDR2 is SYGVKD in the germline V gene. CDR3 bases: TGTGCCATCAGTGAACCGGGACAGGGGGCCGGACAGCCCCAGCATTTT. This codes for CAISEPGQGAGQPQHF.

The chain is built from TRBV5-1 and TRBJ2-5; TRBD2 agrees at 10 bases. J gave up 5 bases and V 0 bases, and 4 bases lay outside the gene matches. The CDR3 is 15 amino acids. Germline V gene lookup returns CDR1 SGHRS and CDR2 YFSETQ. The CDR3 loop reads CASSLGTSGPETQYF. The CDR3, as DNA: TGCGCCAGCAGCTTGGGGACTAGCGGCCCCGAGACCCAGTACTTC.

The chain employs TRBV4-1 and TRBJ2-5; 8 bases map to TRBD1. The J call may not be correct, given that the DNA end is closer to TRBJ2-7. The CDR3 is 13 residues long. Germline-derived CDR1 and CDR2 are MGHRA and YSYEKL. The CDR3 nucleotides read TGCGCCAGCAGCCAAGCTACAGGGGGCGAGCAGTACTTC. As protein: CASSQATGGEQYF.

Worth noting for this clone: Within the sample, other DNA sequences also encode this same CDR3. The V call is TRBV7-9, the J call TRBJ2-7, with D hard to call. Per the germline V gene, CDR1 is SEHNR and CDR2 is FQNEAQ (reference sequence). Between the trimmed V and J ends, which lost 0 bases and 5 bases, there was a span of 8 bases. The CDR3 is 13 amino acids. CDR3 coding DNA: TGTGCCAGCAGCTTAGCCCGAGGCGACGAGCAGTACTTC. It specifies CASSLARGDEQYF.

There are a few counts of this clone. This chain uses TRBV27 with TRBJ2-1; TRBD2 aligns across 7 bases. CDR1 MNHEY and CDR2 SMNVEV come from the germline V gene (reference sequence). Trimming cost V 4 bases and J 0 bases; bases outside gene matches: 9. This CDR3 comprises 17 residues. This chain's CDR3 is CASSSRGRESSYNEQFF. DNA of the CDR3: TGTGCCAGCAGTTCTCGTGGGCGGGAGAGCTCCTACAATGAGCAGTTCTTC.

The rearrangement joins TRBV30 to TRBJ1-2, with TRBD1 matching over 11 bases. V was clipped by 1 base and J by 7 bases; unmatched bases: 5. CDR3 size: 14 residues. Looked up from germline, CDR1 is GTSNPN and CDR2 is SVGIG (reference sequence). The CDR3 spells CAWSETGTGGGYTF. CDR3 coding DNA: TGTGCCTGGAGTGAGACCGGGACAGGGGGTGGCTACACCTTC.

This clone was found a few times. The chain recombines TRBV27 with TRBJ1-1; the match to TRBD1 covers 7 bases. CDR3 length: 15 amino acids. CDR1 and CDR2 from the germline V gene are MNHEY and SMNVEV (reference sequence). V dropped 3 bases and J dropped 2; count of bases not matched to a gene: 6. This CDR3 reads CASSFRGRINTEAFF. CDR3 DNA sequence: TGTGCCAGCAGTTTCAGGGGGAGGATAAACACTGAAGCTTTCTTT.

This clone appeared a few times. V usage is TRBV30 and J usage is TRBJ1-2; D unresolved. The CDR3 has 15 residues. Germline CDR1 GTSNPN, CDR2 SVGIG (reference sequence). The germline V and J ends were trimmed by 2 bases and 4 bases, with 17 bases remaining between them. This chain's CDR3 is CAWSFGITPLYGYTF. The DNA for the CDR3 is TGTGCCTGGAGTTTCGGGATTACCCCCCTCTATGGCTACACCTTC.

This clone is a singleton in its sample. The chain links TRBV5-1 to TRBJ2-2, with TRBD1 matching over 8 bases. The CDR3 is 19 residues long. Germline-derived CDR1 and CDR2 are SGHRS and YFSETQ. Unmatched junction bases numbered 17, after V lost 3 bases and J lost 4 bases. Written as DNA, the CDR3 is TGCGCCAGCAGCTCGTACCTTGGGCAGGGGGCTTATGTCACCGGGGAGCTGTTTTTT. Translated: CASSSYLGQGAYVTGELFF.

This chain links TRBV6-5 with TRBJ1-1; the match to TRBD1 covers 8 bases. Per the germline V gene, CDR1 is MNHEY and CDR2 is SVGAGI. Unmatched junction bases numbered 6, after V lost 3 bases and J lost 6 bases. The CDR3 spans 14 residues. Here the CDR3 reads CASSYGQGWSEAFF. DNA of the CDR3: TGTGCCAGCAGTTATGGACAGGGATGGTCTGAAGCTTTCTTT.

Regarding this clone: At one boundary the junction diverges from the germline segment, which might be a read error. At the DNA level, this CDR3 is encoded by other sequences in the same sample as well. The rearrangement uses TRBV30 and TRBJ1-2; a possible D gene is TRBD1 (6 bases). The length of the CDR3 is 12 residues. Germline V gene lookup returns CDR1 GTSNPN and CDR2 SVGIG (reference sequence). The CDR3 nucleotides read TGCGCCTGGAGTCCGGACAGCTATGGCTACACCTTC. It translates to CAWSPDSYGYTF.

This sequence joins TRBV5-6 and TRBJ1-1; tentatively, D is TRBD1 (6 bases). The V and J ends lost 2 bases and 4 bases respectively, with 12 bases between them. In germline, CDR1 is SGHDT, CDR2 YYEEEE. This CDR3 spans 14 amino acids. CDR3: CASSLGGLATEAFF. CDR3 nucleotides: TGTGCCAGCAGCTTAGGGGGATTGGCCACTGAAGCTTTCTTT.

On this clone itself: One end of the junction fails to match germline, which may point to a read error. The V call is TRBV7-7, the J call TRBJ2-1; D may be TRBD2 (7 bases). This CDR3 spans 15 amino acids. Per the germline V gene, CDR1 is SSHAT and CDR2 is FNYEAQ (reference sequence). This CDR3 is CASSLVGGGQNEQFF. The CDR3 DNA is TGTGCTAGCAGCTTAGTAGGCGGGGGACAAAATGAGCAGTTCTTC.

The chain combines TRBV19 with TRBJ1-4, with 7 bases that match TRBD1. Looked up from germline, CDR1 is LNHDA and CDR2 is SQIVND (reference sequence). The CDR3 sequence is 14 residues long. V lost 5 bases and J lost 1; bases outside the gene matches: 1. CDR3 nucleotides: TGTGCCAGTAGTCACAGGGGAACTAATGAAAAACTGTTTTTT. It specifies CASSHRGTNEKLFF. Supplemented by reference TRBV19 and TRBJ1-4, the full variable domain reads DGGITQSPKYLFRKEGQNVTLSCEQNLNHDAMYWYRQDPGQGLRLIYYSQIVNDFQKGDIAEGYSVSREKKESFPLTVTSAQKNPTAFYLCASSHRGTNEKLFFGSGTQLSVL.

Of note for this clone: Sequence at one end of the junction differs from germline and may be a read error. Other DNA sequences in the sample encode the same CDR3. The chain employs TRBV30 and TRBJ1-1; D call uncertain. Germline V lookup: CDR1 GTSNPN, CDR2 SVGIG (reference sequence). The CDR3 totals 16 residues. The CDR3 coding sequence is TGTGCCTGGAGTTCCCCAACGGGTCCAACTAACACTGAAGCTTTCTTC. It yields the protein CAWSSPTGPTNTEAFF.

The gene calls are TRBV7-9 and TRBJ1-6; perhaps TRBD1 as D (6 bases). The length of the CDR3 is 19 residues. CDR1 and CDR2 from the germline V gene are SEHNR and FQNEAQ (reference sequence). V was shortened by 1 base and J by 7 bases, with 23 bases between the two germline ends. The CDR3, as DNA: TGTGCCAGCAGCTTAGTGGCGGGGGCAGGAGCGACCTGGAATTCACCCCTCCACTTT. Amino acid sequence: CASSLVAGAGATWNSPLHF.

This sequence joins TRBV27 and TRBJ2-7; D might be TRBD1 (5 bases). The V end lost 7 bases, the J end lost 5 bases, and 18 bases lay between the germline ends. The V gene's germline CDR1 is MNHEY and CDR2 SMNVEV (reference sequence). The CDR3 has 14 residues. The CDR3 coding sequence is TGTGCCAGCACCTATAGTGGGGCTCAGGACGAGCAGTACTTC. As protein: CASTYSGAQDEQYF.